Listed below are T cell receptor beta chains from one sample, sequenced in a study of T cell responses to AZD1222 COVID-19 vaccine. Sequenced by immunoSEQ multiplex PCR; TCRdb stores in-frame clones only, minus some. This table holds 95,000 to 100,000 clones, 90% found once. Sequenced here: peripheral blood, sampled on day 0 of AZD1222 vaccination. Source of these receptors: an adult in good health. Both conserved end residues are part of each CDR3. D genes are given only for firm matches. Size values are once, few and many counts, or a class for expanded clones, and some rows have none.

v_call,j_call,d_call,clone_size,cdr3_aa,cdr3_nt
TRBV2,TRBJ1-1,-,-,CASSERAQLNTEAFF,TGTGCCAGCAGTGAACGGGCACAGCTGAACACTGAAGCTTTCTTT
TRBV7-8,TRBJ1-2,-,-,CASSLGTDGYGYTF,TGTGCCAGCAGCTTAGGCACCGACGGTTATGGCTACACCTTC
TRBV30,TRBJ1-6,-,-,CAWSEGGNSPLHF,TGTGCCTGGAGTGAAGGGGGGAATTCACCCCTCCACTTT
TRBV6-1,TRBJ1-4,-,-,CASSELGGGGEAKLFF,TGTGCCAGCAGTGAACTGGGTGGGGGCGGCGAAGCTAAGCTGTTTTTT
TRBV3-1/TRBV3-2,TRBJ2-7,TRBD2,-,CASSQGLDSYEQYF,TGTGCCAGCAGCCAGGGACTAGACTCCTACGAGCAGTACTTC
TRBV5-1,TRBJ1-1,-,once,CASSLLQGPMNTEAFF,TGCGCCAGCAGCCTACTACAGGGCCCTATGAACACTGAAGCTTTCTTT
TRBV7-9,TRBJ1-2,-,-,CASSLDVYGYTF,TGTGCCAGCAGCTTAGATGTCTATGGCTACACCTTC
TRBV7-9,TRBJ1-1,TRBD1,-,CASSRTGGSEAFF,TGTGCCAGCAGTCGGACAGGGGGATCCGAAGCTTTCTTT
TRBV7-2,TRBJ1-1,-,-,CASSLRPADTEAFF,TGTGCCAGCAGCTTACGGCCCGCAGACACTGAAGCTTTCTTT
TRBV5-1,TRBJ2-1,TRBD1,-,CASRGQGEHLSSYNEQFF,TGCGCCAGCAGGGGACAGGGGGAACACCTCAGCTCCTACAATGAGCAGTTCTTC
TRBV2,TRBJ2-2,-,-,CASTPARGRPTGELFF,TGTGCCAGCACCCCCGCCCGAGGGAGACCCACCGGGGAGCTGTTTTTT
TRBV3-1/TRBV3-2,TRBJ2-3,TRBD2,-,CASSRGGSADTQYF,TGTGCCAGCAGCCGCGGGGGGTCCGCAGATACGCAGTATTTT
TRBV7-9,TRBJ1-2,TRBD1,-,CASSFSRTGGYGYTF,TGTGCCAGCAGCTTTTCACGAACAGGGGGGTATGGCTACACCTTC
TRBV2,TRBJ2-5,-,-,CASKGLAETQYF,TGTGCCAGCAAGGGATTAGCTGAGACCCAGTACTTC
TRBV6-1,TRBJ1-2,-,-,CASSEAYTIYGYTF,TGTGCCAGCAGTGAAGCCTACACCATCTATGGCTACACCTTC
TRBV2,TRBJ1-2,-,-,CASSDRGYGYTF,TGTGCCAGCAGTGACAGGGGCTATGGCTACACCTTC
TRBV2,TRBJ1-1,-,few,CASKRAGDYTEAFF,TGTGCCAGCAAGCGTGCGGGGGACTACACTGAAGCTTTCTTT
TRBV3-1/TRBV3-2,TRBJ1-6,-,-,CASSPGMSFTLHF,TGTGCCAGCAGCCCCGGGATGTCATTCACCCTCCACTTT
TRBV5-4,TRBJ1-4,-,-,CASSLGGASQEKLFF,TGTGCCAGCAGCTTAGGAGGGGCGAGTCAGGAAAAACTGTTTTTT
TRBV27,TRBJ2-7,TRBD2,-,CASSLGAGGDEQYF,TGTGCCAGCAGTTTGGGAGCGGGGGGGGACGAGCAGTACTTC
TRBV18,TRBJ1-2,TRBD1,-,CASSRDRANYGYTF,TGTGCCAGCTCCCGGGACAGAGCTAACTATGGCTACACCTTC
TRBV29-1,TRBJ1-1,-,-,CSVVEEATESAFF,TGCAGCGTTGTTGAGGAGGCGACTGAATCGGCTTTCTTT
TRBV2,TRBJ1-5,-,-,CASSDEGQPQHF,TGTGCCAGCAGTGACGAGGGTCAGCCCCAGCATTTT
TRBV5-1,TRBJ2-1,TRBD2,-,CASGQNSGFYNEQFF,TGCGCCAGCGGCCAGAATAGCGGGTTCTACAATGAGCAGTTCTTC
TRBV5-5,TRBJ2-5,-,-,CASSSPSETQYF,TGTGCCAGCAGCTCCCCCAGTGAGACCCAGTACTTC
TRBV9,TRBJ2-7,-,-,CASSVGGQGLQYF,TGTGCCAGCAGCGTAGGGGGGCAGGGCTTGCAGTACTTC
TRBV11-3,TRBJ2-5,-,-,CASSRGQNDQETQYF,TGTGCCAGCAGCCGAGGACAGAATGACCAAGAGACCCAGTACTTC
TRBV5-4,TRBJ1-1,TRBD1,-,CASTPTGSTEAFF,TGTGCCAGCACCCCGACAGGGAGCACTGAAGCTTTCTTT
TRBV7-9,TRBJ1-5,TRBD1,-,CASSTGTGNQPQHF,TGTGCCAGCAGCACAGGGACAGGGAATCAGCCCCAGCATTTT
TRBV6-5,TRBJ1-1,-,-,CASSPRESRAFF,TGTGCCAGCAGTCCCCGGGAGAGTAGGGCTTTCTTT
TRBV5-4,TRBJ2-2,-,-,CASRISGTGELFF,TGTGCCAGCAGGATCTCCGGGACCGGGGAGCTGTTTTTT
TRBV6-1,TRBJ1-4,-,once,CASSELEWEKLFF,TGTGCCAGCAGTGAACTTGAATGGGAAAAACTGTTTTTT
TRBV14,TRBJ2-3,TRBD2,-,CASSPRGSGGNTDTQYF,TGTGCCAGCAGCCCTCGGGGTAGCGGGGGGAACACAGATACGCAGTATTTT
TRBV28,TRBJ1-2,TRBD1,-,CASSWTGTGSYTF,TGTGCCAGCAGTTGGACCGGGACAGGGAGTTACACCTTC
TRBV4-1,TRBJ1-1,TRBD1,-,CASSQERDSYTEAFF,TGCGCCAGCAGCCAAGAACGGGACAGTTACACTGAAGCTTTCTTT
TRBV4-1,TRBJ2-5,-,-,CASSQEGLQETQYF,TGCGCCAGCAGCCAAGAAGGACTACAAGAGACCCAGTACTTC
TRBV29-1,TRBJ1-1,-,-,CSVEGGNTEAFF,TGCAGCGTTGAAGGGGGGAACACTGAAGCTTTCTTT
TRBV23-1,TRBJ2-7,TRBD1,-,CASSRYSGQRTYEQYF,TGCGCCAGCAGTCGTTATTCGGGACAGAGAACCTACGAGCAGTACTTC
TRBV3-1/TRBV3-2,TRBJ1-4,-,-,CASSQVRETNEKLFF,TGTGCCAGCAGCCAAGTTAGGGAAACTAATGAAAAACTGTTTTTT
TRBV2,TRBJ1-4,-,-,CASRGGSNEKLFF,TGTGCCAGCCGTGGGGGTTCTAATGAAAAACTGTTTTTT
TRBV7-9,TRBJ1-1,TRBD1,once,CASSLEQGVRTEAFF,TGTGCCAGCAGCTTAGAACAGGGGGTCAGGACTGAAGCTTTCTTT
TRBV7-9,TRBJ1-1,-,-,CASSSGDGTEAFF,TGTGCCAGCAGCTCAGGGGACGGGACTGAAGCTTTCTTT
TRBV18,TRBJ2-2,-,once,CASSAPNTGELFF,TGTGCCAGCTCAGCCCCGAACACCGGGGAGCTGTTTTTT
TRBV6-5,TRBJ2-1,-,-,CASNGGGGHEQFF,TGTGCCAGCAATGGGGGAGGGGGCCATGAGCAGTTCTTC
TRBV2,TRBJ2-7,-,-,CASRFDSSYEQYF,TGTGCCAGCAGGTTCGACAGCTCCTACGAGCAGTACTTC
TRBV10-3,TRBJ1-3,-,-,CAIAANSGNTIYF,TGTGCCATCGCTGCCAACTCTGGAAACACCATATATTTT
TRBV6-6,TRBJ2-7,TRBD1,once,CASSKSTTRQGYEQYF,TGTGCCAGCAGCAAATCCACTACCCGACAGGGCTACGAGCAGTACTTC
TRBV4-1,TRBJ2-2,-,-,CASSPGLDLIAGELFF,TGCGCCAGCAGCCCCGGACTGGATCTAATCGCCGGGGAGCTGTTTTTT
TRBV18,TRBJ1-5,-,-,CASSPSHTNQPQHF,TGTGCCAGCTCACCAAGCCATACCAATCAGCCCCAGCATTTT
TRBV6-5,TRBJ2-5,TRBD2,-,CASSYSGTSTETQYF,TGTGCCAGCAGTTACTCCGGGACTAGCACAGAGACCCAGTACTTC
TRBV28,TRBJ1-1,-,-,CASSWGAGANTEAFF,TGTGCCAGCAGTTGGGGGGCGGGGGCGAACACTGAAGCTTTCTTT
TRBV6-5,TRBJ1-2,-,-,CASLTAGSNYGYTF,TGTGCCAGCCTGACCGCAGGGAGTAACTATGGCTACACCTTC
TRBV15,TRBJ2-7,TRBD2,-,CATSLSGGDFYEQYF,TGTGCCACCAGCTTAAGCGGGGGGGATTTCTACGAGCAGTACTTC